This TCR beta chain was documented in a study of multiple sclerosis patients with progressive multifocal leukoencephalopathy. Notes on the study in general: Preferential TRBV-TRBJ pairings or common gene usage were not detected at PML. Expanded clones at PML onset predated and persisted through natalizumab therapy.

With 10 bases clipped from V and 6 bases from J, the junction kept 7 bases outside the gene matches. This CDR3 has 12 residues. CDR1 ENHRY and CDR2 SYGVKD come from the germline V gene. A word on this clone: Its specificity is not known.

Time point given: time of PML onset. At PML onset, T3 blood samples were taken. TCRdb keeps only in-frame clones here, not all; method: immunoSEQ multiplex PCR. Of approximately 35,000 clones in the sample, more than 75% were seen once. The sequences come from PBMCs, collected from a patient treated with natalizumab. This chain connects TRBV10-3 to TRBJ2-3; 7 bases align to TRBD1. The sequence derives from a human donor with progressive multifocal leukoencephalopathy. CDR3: CATGEGADTQYF. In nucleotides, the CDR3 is TGTGCCACGGGCGAGGGGGCCGATACGCAGTATTTT.